The 20 T cell receptor beta chains presented below share a single source sample, sequenced in a study of T cells in Graves' hyperthyroidism and ophthalmopathy. RNA transcripts provided the source from which TCR beta CDR3 regions were amplified. Using the HTBI primer set, a first-round RT-PCR was run on the TCR CDR3. Each CDR3 protein is one row after TCRdb ran MiXCR on the multiplex PCR reads. The profile shows 490,000 or so distinct CDR3 sequences, 15% to 20% of them singletons. The sequencing input was blood. These receptors came from a woman aged 25 to 45 with Graves' ophthalmopathy.

V gene TRBV19 combines with J gene TRBJ2-1, with TRBD2 as a possible D gene (6 bases). The V gene lost 5 bases and the J gene lost 1 base, with 12 bases spanning the gap. CDR1 LNHDA and CDR2 SQIVND come from the germline V gene (reference sequence). This CDR3 is 15 amino acids long. CDR3 residues: CASSVQGGSYNEQFF. The CDR3 region has the DNA TGTGCCAGTAGTGTTCAGGGAGGTTCCTACAATGAGCAGTTCTTC.

Remarks on this clonotype: A much larger clonotype is one base distant, so this may be a read error. This chain links TRBV28 with TRBJ1-5; weak D call: TRBD1 (6 bases). This CDR3 has 15 amino acids. Germline V CDR1 and CDR2: MDHEN, SYDVKM. V gave up 6 bases and J gave up 1 base, with 13 bases separating them. The CDR3, as DNA: TGTGCCAGCAGAACCGGGACAAGGAGCAATCAGCCCCAGCATTTT. Its protein is CASRTGTRSNQPQHF.

This clonotype was observed many times. This chain uses TRBV7-9 with TRBJ2-5; 7 bases match TRBD2. The CDR3 has 17 residues. V shed 0 bases, J shed 2 bases, and the junction held 9 bases outside the gene matches. The germline gives CDR1 SEHNR, CDR2 FQNEAQ (reference sequence). The CDR3, as DNA: TGTGCCAGCAGCTTAGCGCGCGCTAGCGGAGAACAAGAGACCCAGTACTTC. It specifies CASSLARASGEQETQYF.

This sequence joins TRBV4-3 and TRBJ1-5; possibly TRBD1 for D (5 bases). Trimming removed 0 bases at V and 5 bases at J, with 11 bases between. CDR1 and CDR2 (germline): LGHNA, YSLEER. The CDR3 is made up of 15 amino acids. CDR3 DNA sequence: TGCGCCAGCAGCCAAGAGGCAGGGAGAGATCAGCCCCAGCATTTT. It yields the protein CASSQEAGRDQPQHF.

This clonotype has ten or more counts. This rearrangement joins TRBV4-2 to TRBJ2-1, with D unresolved. The CDR3 is made up of 12 amino acids. Germline-derived CDR1 and CDR2 are LGHNA and YNFKEQ. Trimming left V 4 bases short and J 10 bases short, with 11 bases between. This CDR3 is CASSPDREEQFF. The CDR3 DNA reads as TGTGCCAGCAGCCCAGACCGCGAGGAGCAGTTCTTC.

CDR3 sequence reads: CASSLPGLAGGWQETQYF. The CDR3 DNA follows: TGTGCCAGCAGTTTACCGGGACTAGCGGGAGGTTGGCAAGAGACCCAGTACTTC. The chain employs TRBV28 and TRBJ2-5, with 15 bases fitting TRBD2. The V and J ends lost 2 bases and 2 bases, in that order; junction bases with no gene match: 6. This CDR3 contains 18 residues. Germline CDR1 MDHEN, CDR2 SYDVKM.

The V gene is TRBV29-1, the J gene TRBJ2-7; D unresolved. Germline V CDR1 and CDR2: SQVTM, ANQGSEA. V was shortened by 3 bases and J by 2 bases, with 11 bases between the two germline ends. This CDR3 is 13 amino acids long. The DNA for the CDR3 is TGCAGCGTTGAGGGCAGGACCCCCTACGAGCAGTACTTC. Amino acids: CSVEGRTPYEQYF.

The chain couples TRBV27 to TRBJ2-1; the D is unclear. This CDR3 is built from 13 residues. Germline lookup yields CDR1 MNHEY and CDR2 SMNVEV (reference sequence). V was shortened by 4 bases and J by 4 bases, with 8 bases between the two germline ends. The CDR3 bases are TGTGCCAGCAGTTCCTACATGTACAATGAGCAGTTCTTC. Protein: CASSSYMYNEQFF.

This clonotype has only one observation. Just one base apart from a much larger clone, this may be a read error. The J gene is TRBJ2-7, the V gene TRBV6-9; the D gene is possibly TRBD2 (5 bases). Germline V lookup: CDR1 MNHGY, CDR2 SVAAGI. The CDR3 extends over 11 amino acids. The chain's CDR3 is CGSSYEGEQYF. The CDR3, as DNA: TGTGGCAGCAGTTACGAGGGCGAGCAGTACTTC.

The chain employs TRBV6-1 and TRBJ1-2, with TRBD1 matching over 7 bases. V lost 3 bases to trimming and J lost 7 bases; unmatched junction nucleotides: 5. This CDR3 has 13 residues. Germline V gene lookup returns CDR1 MNHNS and CDR2 SASEGT. The CDR3 DNA is TGTGCCAGCAGTGAGACAGGGAGGAGTGGCTACACCTTC. It codes for CASSETGRSGYTF.

This clonotype was recorded many times. CDR3 residues: CASSPHRGLGTDTQYF. The CDR3 region has the DNA TGTGCCAGCAGTCCGCACAGGGGATTGGGCACAGATACGCAGTATTTT. J is TRBJ2-3 and V is TRBV28, with TRBD1 identical over 7 bases. The CDR3 extends over 16 amino acids. Germline-derived CDR1 and CDR2 are MDHEN and SYDVKM. The trim removed 5 bases at V and 1 base at J, leaving 9 bases unmatched.

The gene calls are TRBV9 and TRBJ1-2; D ambiguous. Trimming left V 0 bases short and J 6 bases short, with 18 bases between. The CDR3 has 16 amino acids. From germline, CDR1 is SGDLS and CDR2 YYNGEE. CDR3 nucleotide sequence: TGTGCCAGCAGCGTAGGTTTAATTGGGAATTCCCATGGCTACACCTTC. This encodes CASSVGLIGNSHGYTF.

In regard to this clonotype: An end of the junction differs from the germline gene, which may be a read error. The rearrangement joins TRBV7-7 to TRBJ2-7; 9 bases are shared with TRBD1. CDR1 and CDR2 from the germline V gene are SSHAT and FNYEAQ (reference sequence). This CDR3 has 14 amino acids. CDR3 region: CASSAGTGKHEQYF. Written as DNA, the CDR3 is TGTGCTAGCAGCGCGGGGACAGGGAAGCACGAGCAGTACTTC.

In its sample, this clonotype was seen many times. The chain carries TRBV28 and TRBJ2-7, with TRBD1 matching 7 bases. Germline trimming cut 4 bases from V and 3 bases from J; bases unmatched to any gene: 9. Germline-derived CDR1 and CDR2 are MDHEN and SYDVKM. The CDR3 sequence is 15 residues long. CDR3 amino acids: CASSSFSRDSYEQYF. DNA for the CDR3: TGTGCCAGCAGTTCCTTTAGCCGGGACAGCTACGAGCAGTACTTC.

In its sample, this clonotype was seen many times. The chain employs TRBV5-6 and TRBJ2-1, with D possibly matching TRBD2 (6 bases). Germline V gene data show CDR1 as SGHDT and CDR2 as YYEEEE. Trimming cost V 1 base and J 6 bases, with 14 bases left between them. The CDR3 is made up of 15 amino acids. In nucleotides, the CDR3 is TGTGCCAGCAGCTTGATGTTTTCTAGCGTCAATGAGCAGTTCTTC. It yields the protein CASSLMFSSVNEQFF.

In this sample, this clonotype turned up a few times. The V and J genes are TRBV20-1 and TRBJ2-5; D is ambiguous. The germline V and J ends were trimmed by 3 bases and 2 bases, with 10 bases remaining between them. The germline gives CDR1 DFQATT, CDR2 SNEGSKA (reference sequence). This CDR3 has 13 amino acids. The CDR3 spells CSASYRWQETQYF. In DNA form, the CDR3 reads TGCAGTGCTAGTTATAGGTGGCAAGAGACCCAGTACTTC.

In its sample, this clonotype was seen many times. The CDR3 loop reads CSAPTEMNTEAFF. The CDR3 DNA sequence: TGCAGTGCCCCTACGGAGATGAACACTGAAGCTTTCTTT. The rearrangement joins TRBV20-1 to TRBJ1-1, with D hard to call. The V end lost 6 bases, the J end lost 0 bases, and 11 bases lay between the germline ends. Germline CDR1 reads DFQATT; CDR2 reads SNEGSKA (reference sequence). The CDR3 runs 13 residues.

This clonotype was seen many times. This chain joins TRBV11-2 and TRBJ2-2; D is undetermined. The CDR3 runs 19 residues. Germline assignment: CDR1 SGHAT and CDR2 FQNNGV. V shed 1 base and J shed 7 bases, with 25 bases lying between them. CDR3 sequence: CASSLVKASPRQRHGELFF. In nucleotides, the CDR3 is TGTGCCAGCAGCTTAGTGAAGGCCTCGCCTAGGCAGCGACACGGGGAGCTGTTTTTT. Full variable domain (rest looked up from reference TRBV11-2 and TRBJ2-2): EAGVAQSPRYKIIEKRQSVAFWCNPISGHATLYWYQQILGQGPKLLIQFQNNGVVDDSQLPKDRFSAERLKGVDSTLKIQPAKLEDSAVYLCASSLVKASPRQRHGELFFGEGSRLTVL.

This clonotype was recorded many times. V and J are TRBV5-1 and TRBJ1-6; D is unresolved. The CDR3 contains 12 residues. Germline lookup yields CDR1 SGHRS and CDR2 YFSETQ. Trimming removed 3 bases at V and 5 bases at J, with 3 bases between. Here the CDR3 DNA reads TGCGCCAGCAGCTCGAATAATTCACCCCTCCACTTT. This sequence encodes CASSSNNSPLHF.

The rearrangement uses TRBV12-5 and TRBJ2-5; weak D call: TRBD1 (8 bases). The CDR3 loop spans 18 amino acids. Per the germline V gene, CDR1 is LGHNT and CDR2 is FRNRAP. V was pared by 4 bases and J by 5 bases, with 26 bases between. The CDR3 coding sequence is TGTGCTAGTGGTTGGGGGGGCCTGGACAGGGAGGTAGGGGAGACCCAGTACTTC. Translation gives CASGWGGLDREVGETQYF. The variable domain in full, completed from reference TRBV12-5 and TRBJ2-5, reads DARVTQTPRHKVTEMGQEVTMRCQPILGHNTVFWYRQTMMQGLELLAYFRNRAPLDDSGMPKDRFSAEMPDATLATLKIQPSEPRDSAVYFCASGWGGLDREVGETQYFGPGTRLLVL.